The next 5 T cell receptor beta chains were all read from a single sample in a study of T-cell reconstitution after alpha-beta-depleted transplantation in children. TCRbeta library preparation incorporated unique molecular identifiers. TCRdb reprocessed the PCR reads via MiXCR and lists one record per CDR3 protein. Among roughly 280,000 distinct CDR3 sequences, around 10% were seen once, and the ten largest hold 23%. The source was peripheral blood, collected 180 days after TCRalphabeta/CD19-depleted stem cell transplant. These receptors were collected from a male patient under 10 years old who had a stem cell transplant for chronic granulomatous disease, so the T cells may come from the graft donor.

This clonotype has a count of ten or more. The V call is TRBV7-2, the J call TRBJ2-1; possible D gene TRBD2, 5 bases. Germline CDR1 is SGHTA and CDR2 is FQGNSA. This CDR3 has 14 residues. Trimming cost V 7 bases and J 1 base, with 11 bases left between them. The CDR3 DNA is TGTGCCAGCACCTCGGACTGGTCCTACAATGAGCAGTTCTTC. The encoded protein is CASTSDWSYNEQFF.

This clonotype has at least ten counts. The chain is built from TRBV20-1 and TRBJ2-2; the D gene is possibly TRBD1 (5 bases). V was cut by 0 bases and J by 5 bases, with 7 bases left in between. There are 13 residues in the CDR3. The germline CDR1 and CDR2 sequences are DFQATT and SNEGSKA (reference sequence). CDR3 amino acids: CSARETATGELFF. CDR3 bases: TGCAGTGCTAGAGAGACAGCGACCGGGGAGCTGTTTTTT.

This clonotype occurred many times. The chain employs TRBV9 and TRBJ2-5; 7 nucleotides line up with TRBD1. V trimming: 3 bases; J trimming: 4 bases; junction bases outside the gene matches: 6. The germline V gene has CDR1 SGDLS and CDR2 YYNGEE. There are 14 residues in the CDR3. The CDR3 loop is CASSARQGAETQYF. The CDR3 DNA follows: TGTGCCAGCAGCGCTAGACAGGGCGCAGAGACCCAGTACTTC.

This clonotype was seen at least ten times. The gene calls are TRBV28 and TRBJ1-1; 9 bases are shared with TRBD1. The CDR3 totals 13 residues. Per the germline V gene, CDR1 is MDHEN and CDR2 is SYDVKM. V lost 6 bases to trimming and J lost 10 bases; unmatched junction nucleotides: 9. In DNA, the CDR3 is TGTGCCAGCAGCCCTGGGACAGGGAGTAGAGCTTTCTTT. It is translated as CASSPGTGSRAFF.

Many counts were recorded for this clonotype. V and J are TRBV18 and TRBJ2-5; D may match TRBD1 or TRBD2 (5 bases each). V lost 4 bases to trimming and J lost 5 bases, with 20 bases between them. This CDR3 has 16 amino acids. The germline V gene encodes CDR1 KGHSH and CDR2 LQKENI. Written as DNA, the CDR3 is TGTGCCAGCTCACGCCGTGAGGGGACGTCGTGGGAGACCCAGTACTTC. It encodes CASSRREGTSWETQYF. Full variable domain (remainder filled in from reference TRBV18 and TRBJ2-5): NAGVMQNPRHLVRRRGQEARLRCSPMKGHSHVYWYRQLPEEGLKFMVYLQKENIIDESGMPKERFSAEFPKEGPSILRIQQVVRGDSAAYFCASSRREGTSWETQYFGPGTRLLVL.